Each of the 25 T cell receptor beta chains below was sequenced from the same sample in a study of cytomegalovirus exposure and HLA in healthy donors. Primers: 60 Vbeta forward and 13 Jbeta reverse. Libraries were prepared by immunoSEQ multiplex PCR; TCRdb keeps only in-frame clonotypes and omits some of them. The data contain under 110,000 clones, roughly 85% of them singletons. The sample taken for sequencing was PBMCs. The origin of the receptors is a man aged 25 to 40 in good health and CMV-seronegative.

The chain carries TRBV7-9 and TRBJ2-7; D unclear. Germline values: CDR1 SEHNR, CDR2 FQNEAQ (reference sequence). The CDR3 contains 14 residues. V lost 1 base to trimming and J lost 0 bases, with 7 bases between them. CDR3 protein: CASSLGVYSYEQYF. In DNA form, the CDR3 reads TGTGCCAGCAGCTTAGGCGTCTACTCCTACGAGCAGTACTTC.

The chain joins TRBV30 to TRBJ1-6; D ambiguous. There are 15 residues in the CDR3. V was trimmed by 0 bases and J by 6 bases, leaving 12 bases between them. Germline V lookup: CDR1 GTSNPN, CDR2 SVGIG (reference sequence). CDR3 sequence (DNA): TGTGCCTGGAGTGTACTAGAGGGATCTAATTCACCCCTCCACTTT. Protein sequence: CAWSVLEGSNSPLHF.

This chain connects TRBV28 to TRBJ2-2; TRBD1 might be the D (6 bases). Germline CDR1 and CDR2: MDHEN and SYDVKM. There are 16 residues in the CDR3. Trimming removed 4 bases from V and 8 bases from J, with 20 bases in between. The CDR3 loop reads CASSYPGTPEFGELFF. The CDR3 nucleotides read TGTGCCAGCAGTTACCCCGGGACACCTGAGTTTGGGGAGCTGTTTTTT.

This clone was seen just once. This chain connects TRBV27 to TRBJ2-1, with 10 nucleotides matching TRBD1. The CDR3 covers 15 residues. The germline V gene encodes CDR1 MNHEY and CDR2 SMNVEV (reference sequence). The trim removed 3 bases at V and 8 bases at J, leaving 7 bases unmatched. This CDR3 is CASSFNGQGGHEQFF. The DNA for the CDR3 is TGTGCCAGCAGTTTTAACGGACAGGGGGGGCATGAGCAGTTCTTC.

This chain's CDR3 is CASSTASGIYSTDTQYF. CDR3 DNA: TGCGCCAGCAGTACGGCTAGCGGGATATATAGCACAGATACGCAGTATTTT. The chain has TRBV5-1 and TRBJ2-3; 9 bases line up with TRBD2. Germline V CDR1 and CDR2: SGHRS, YFSETQ. This CDR3 is built from 17 residues. V was pared by 5 bases and J by 0 bases, with 10 bases of the junction left unmatched.

The J gene is TRBJ2-3, the V gene TRBV5-1; a weak D match, TRBD1 (6 bases). The V gene's germline CDR1 is SGHRS and CDR2 YFSETQ. Trimming pared 4 bases from V and 4 bases from J, leaving 19 bases between. This CDR3 is built from 16 residues. The CDR3 bases are TGCGCCAGCAGCCTCGGGACAATCCCCGGGGCAGATACGCAGTATTTT. Encoded protein: CASSLGTIPGADTQYF.

The chain uses TRBV7-2 and TRBJ2-7, with D perhaps matching TRBD1 (6 bases). Germline values: CDR1 SGHTA, CDR2 FQGNSA. The CDR3 is made up of 16 amino acids. The germline V and J ends were trimmed by 3 bases and 4 bases, with 19 bases remaining between them. The CDR3 reads CASSFKGGQVRYEQYF. CDR3 nucleotide sequence: TGTGCCAGCAGCTTCAAAGGGGGACAAGTAAGATACGAGCAGTACTTC.

CDR3 in DNA: TGTGCCAGCAGTTTAGAATCGGTTAGCGGGGGCGCAGATACGCAGTATTTT. Translating gives CASSLESVSGGADTQYF. The rearrangement uses TRBV27 and TRBJ2-3, with 9 positions matching TRBD2. CDR3 length: 17 amino acids. Germline V gene data show CDR1 as MNHEY and CDR2 as SMNVEV (reference sequence). V lost 2 bases to trimming and J lost 4 bases; unmatched junction nucleotides: 10.

The gene calls are TRBV4-1 and TRBJ2-3; 7 nucleotides align to TRBD2. The CDR3 runs to 16 residues. J was trimmed by 3 bases and V by 0 bases; bases with no gene match: 6. Germline V CDR1 and CDR2: MGHRA, YSYEKL. CDR3 loop: CASSQESSGITDTQYF. In DNA, the CDR3 is TGCGCCAGCAGCCAAGAATCCAGCGGGATTACAGATACGCAGTATTTT.

Comments on this clone: Given the absence of the conserved phenylalanine or tryptophan at the CDR3 end, a read error is likely. The genes are TRBV6-1 and TRBJ1-4; D uncertain. The germline gives CDR1 MNHNS, CDR2 SASEGT. Trimming took off 2 bases at V and 0 bases at J, with 13 bases between the two ends. The CDR3 has 17 residues. The chain's CDR3 is CASSERVPSPTNEKLFV. The CDR3 nucleotides are TGTGCCAGCAGTGAAAGAGTCCCGTCCCCAACTAATGAAAAACTGTTTGTT.

CDR3 loop: CASSIDRTEGEQYF. The CDR3 region has the DNA TGTGCCAGTAGTATAGATAGGACTGAGGGCGAGCAGTACTTC. The chain links TRBV19 to TRBJ2-7, with TRBD2 as a possible D gene (5 bases). The CDR3 length is 14 residues. Trimming removed 0 bases from V and 6 bases from J, with 12 bases in between. Germline CDR1 is LNHDA and CDR2 is SQIVND (reference sequence).

This chain links TRBV9 with TRBJ2-3, with 14 nucleotides matching TRBD2. The CDR3 sequence is 16 residues long. J lost 5 bases, V lost 4 bases, and 6 bases had no gene match. Germline V lookup: CDR1 SGDLS, CDR2 YYNGEE. CDR3 DNA sequence: TGTGCCAGCAGCCAGACTAGCGGGGGGGTTCTAGATACGCAGTATTTT. Its protein product is CASSQTSGGVLDTQYF.

The rearrangement joins TRBV4-3 to TRBJ2-5; D possibly corresponds to TRBD2 (5 bases). The V and J ends lost 0 bases and 4 bases respectively, with 15 bases between them. The CDR3 covers 16 residues. Germline lookup yields CDR1 LGHNA and CDR2 YSLEER. CDR3 DNA: TGCGCCAGCAGCCAAGATCCTGGAGGAACGGGAGAGACCCAGTACTTC. Translation gives CASSQDPGGTGETQYF.

The V and J genes are TRBV19 and TRBJ2-4; no clear D gene. Between the trimmed V and J ends, which lost 5 bases and 1 base, there was a span of 9 bases. The CDR3 is 14 residues long. Per the germline V gene, CDR1 is LNHDA and CDR2 is SQIVND (reference sequence). CDR3 sequence: CASSWSGAKNIQYF. DNA of the CDR3: TGTGCCAGTAGTTGGAGTGGCGCCAAAAACATTCAGTACTTC.

This clone was detected a few times. The CDR3 DNA follows: TGTGCCACCAGCAGAGCGCGGGAGGGCCGCATCATGGTACTTTCAAATGAGCAGTTCTTC. Translation: CATSRAREGRIMVLSNEQFF. The chain is built from TRBV15 and TRBJ2-1; 9 positions agree with TRBD2. This CDR3 is 20 amino acids long. V trimming: 1 base; J trimming: 7 bases; junction bases outside the gene matches: 20. Germline CDR1 is LNHNV and CDR2 is YYDKDF (reference sequence).

V and J are TRBV5-1 and TRBJ2-3, with D possibly TRBD1 on 7 matching bases. Trimming pared 4 bases from V and 5 bases from J, leaving 14 bases between. This CDR3 spans 14 amino acids. CDR1 and CDR2 from the germline V gene are SGHRS and YFSETQ. CDR3 in DNA: TGCGCCAGCAGCCCGGAGGGGGCCTTAGATACGCAGTATTTT. Amino acids: CASSPEGALDTQYF.

The V gene is TRBV7-9, the J gene TRBJ1-1; D might be TRBD1 (6 bases). This CDR3 region has 17 residues. Trimming cost V 5 bases and J 5 bases, with 24 bases left between them. From germline, CDR1 is SEHNR and CDR2 FQNEAQ (reference sequence). The CDR3 sequence is CASSPRWQGRRVTEAFF. Here the CDR3 DNA reads TGTGCCAGCAGCCCGAGATGGCAGGGGCGCCGAGTGACTGAAGCTTTCTTT.

J is TRBJ2-7 and V is TRBV5-6; D unresolved. CDR1 is SGHDT, CDR2 YYEEEE, per germline. This CDR3 spans 13 amino acids. V was trimmed by 0 bases and J by 2 bases, leaving 6 bases between them. CDR3 in DNA: TGTGCCAGCAGCTTGGATGGGCCCTACGAGCAGTACTTC. It translates to CASSLDGPYEQYF.

The chain links TRBV2 to TRBJ1-5; D is undetermined. The CDR3 loop spans 14 amino acids. Germline V lookup: CDR1 SNHLY, CDR2 FYNNEI. The ends were cut back, 7 bases at V and 2 bases at J, with 12 bases in the middle. As DNA, the CDR3 is TGTGCCAGCACCCCGCGGGAGGGCAATCAGCCCCAGCATTTT. Amino acids: CASTPREGNQPQHF.

The chain links TRBV7-2 to TRBJ1-3; D call uncertain. CDR1 is SGHTA, CDR2 FQGNSA, per germline. V lost 4 bases and J 0 bases, leaving 13 bases between the germline ends. The CDR3 is 16 residues long. CDR3 sequence (DNA): TGTGCCAGCAGCTCTCACACAGTAAACTCTGGAAACACCATATATTTT. Protein product: CASSSHTVNSGNTIYF. Drawing the rest from reference TRBV7-2 and TRBJ1-3, the complete variable domain is GAGVSQSPSNKVTEKGKDVELRCDPISGHTALYWYRQSLGQGLEFLIYFQGNSAPDKSGLPSDRFSAERTGGSVSTLTIQRTQQEDSAVYLCASSSHTVNSGNTIYFGEGSWLTVV.

This chain links TRBV5-1 with TRBJ1-4, with unresolved D. V lost 4 bases, J lost 8 bases, and 21 bases lay in between. In germline, CDR1 is SGHRS, CDR2 YFSETQ. The CDR3 is 16 amino acids. Here the CDR3 reads CASSPREGFVREKLFF. CDR3 coding DNA: TGCGCCAGCAGCCCCCGAGAGGGTTTCGTTCGGGAAAAACTGTTTTTT.

The chain recombines TRBV2 with TRBJ1-4, with D tentatively TRBD1 (5 bases). Germline values: CDR1 SNHLY, CDR2 FYNNEI. V was cut by 11 bases and J by 5 bases, with 18 bases left in between. This CDR3 is built from 14 residues. CDR3 in DNA: TGTGCCGGTTCCCGGGACTGGGCAAATGAAAAACTGTTTTTT. Translated: CAGSRDWANEKLFF.

The V gene is TRBV7-7, the J gene TRBJ2-2; the match to TRBD2 covers 13 bases. V was clipped by 5 bases and J by 3 bases; unmatched bases: 6. Looked up from germline, CDR1 is SSHAT and CDR2 is FNYEAQ (reference sequence). CDR3 length: 17 amino acids. This CDR3 reads CASSPGLAGSHTGELFF. The CDR3 DNA follows: TGTGCCAGCAGCCCGGGACTAGCGGGGTCTCACACCGGGGAGCTGTTTTTT.

The chain joins TRBV4-1 to TRBJ2-1, with TRBD2 identical over 11 bases. CDR3 length equals 16 residues. V shed 1 base, J shed 8 bases, and the junction held 7 bases outside the gene matches. The germline V gene encodes CDR1 MGHRA and CDR2 YSYEKL. In DNA, the CDR3 is TGCGCCAGCAGCCAAGTAGGGCTAGCGGGGGGCGATGAGCAGTTCTTC. It translates to CASSQVGLAGGDEQFF.

The chain couples TRBV2 to TRBJ2-7; TRBD2 is a possible D gene (5 bases). Per the germline V gene, CDR1 is SNHLY and CDR2 is FYNNEI. The CDR3 loop spans 13 amino acids. V was trimmed by 7 bases and J by 3 bases, leaving 13 bases between them. The CDR3 is CASNRRSSYEQYF. The CDR3 DNA sequence: TGTGCCAGCAATAGGAGGTCGAGCTACGAGCAGTACTTC. Full variable domain (remainder filled in from reference TRBV2 and TRBJ2-7): EPEVTQTPSHQVTQMGQEVILRCVPISNHLYFYWYRQILGQKVEFLVSFYNNEISEKSEIFDDQFSVERPDGSNFTLKIRSTKLEDSAMYFCASNRRSSYEQYFGPGTRLTVT.